This T cell receptor beta chain was identified in a study of Graves' ophthalmopathy and Graves' hyperthyroidism. The study amplified TCR beta CDR3 regions using RNA transcripts. HTBI primers served in a first-round RT-PCR, which a second-round multiplex PCR followed. TCRdb analysed the multiplex PCR reads with MiXCR anew, one entry per CDR3 protein. Found here are hundreds of thousands of distinct CDR3 sequences, 15% of them singletons; the top ten hold about 7.3%. Germline lookup yields CDR1 SNHLY and CDR2 FYNNEI. The CDR3 length is 15 residues. V lost 8 bases to trimming and J lost 0 bases, with 16 bases between them.

The sequencing input was peripheral blood. The chain carries TRBV2 and TRBJ1-1; D unclear. The clonotype comes from a young woman with stable Graves' hyperthyroidism. CDR3 in amino acids: CASLQRAAMNTEAFF. In DNA, the CDR3 is TGTGCCAGCCTCCAACGGGCAGCTATGAACACTGAAGCTTTCTTT. The whole variable domain, filled in from reference TRBV2 and TRBJ1-1, reads EPEVTQTPSHQVTQMGQEVILRCVPISNHLYFYWYRQILGQKVEFLVSFYNNEISEKSEIFDDQFSVERPDGSNFTLKIRSTKLEDSAMYFCASLQRAAMNTEAFFGQGTRLTVV.